One sample yielded the 15 T cell receptor beta chains listed below, sequenced in a study of CD8+ T cells in alopecia areata (dated by TCRdb to the late 2010s). Receptor libraries were prepared by the immunoSEQ multiplex PCR assay. RNA was extracted from all samples and reverse transcribed into cDNA as template for TCR sequencing. Sourced from immuneACCESS, this table was stored by TCRdb with only in-frame sequences that have V and J called. A share of the clones is absent; for the studies checked, an unresolved V gene accounts for under half, and the remainder has no known explanation. Within this sample are roughly 200,000 clones, with 45% to 65% of them counted one time only. Together, the top ten hold around 3% of the sample. The time point label, as the study defines it: around 4 weeks on oral tofacitinib. This specimen's treatment or condition label, interpreted: oral pan-JAK inhibitor, 5-10 mg twice daily.

The material was CD4+ T cells sorted from blood, obtained at week 4, from a patient treated with tofacitinib. The source of these receptors is a human donor with alopecia areata.

This clone has only a few counts. The chain links TRBV7-2 to TRBJ2-5; 9 nucleotides line up with TRBD1. The CDR3 is made up of 16 amino acids. V trimming: 6 bases; J trimming: 5 bases; junction bases outside the gene matches: 13. Looked up from germline, CDR1 is SGHTA and CDR2 is FQGNSA. The CDR3 DNA reads as TGTGCCAGCAGTCTTACTGTCACAGGGGGCGTGGAGACCCAGTACTTC. This translates into CASSLTVTGGVETQYF.

This chain links TRBV5-6 with TRBJ2-1; a weak D match, TRBD1 (5 bases). The germline V and J ends were trimmed by 1 base and 7 bases, with 9 bases remaining between them. The CDR3 contains 13 residues. CDR1 and CDR2 (germline): SGHDT, YYEEEE. CDR3: CASSLKGKNEQFF. The CDR3 nucleotides are TGTGCCAGCAGCTTGAAGGGGAAGAATGAGCAGTTCTTC.

This clone has ten or more counts. Other DNA sequences within the sample encode an identical CDR3. The CDR3 DNA sequence: TGTGCCAGCAGGCCCGCCTCCTACGAGCAGTACTTC. Amino acids: CASRPASYEQYF. This sequence joins TRBV7-2 and TRBJ2-7; D is unclear. Trimming pared 6 bases from V and 0 bases from J, leaving 6 bases between. The CDR3 has 12 amino acids. CDR1 and CDR2 (germline): SGHTA, FQGNSA.

This clone was counted once. The chain's CDR3 is CASSSGTPQYNEQFF. DNA of the CDR3: TGTGCCAGCAGCTCCGGGACCCCACAGTACAATGAGCAGTTCTTC. The chain combines TRBV7-2 with TRBJ2-1; the D gene could be TRBD1 or TRBD2 (5 bases each). Trimming took 4 bases from V and 4 from J, leaving 14 bases between them. The CDR3 contains 15 residues. From germline, CDR1 is SGHTA and CDR2 FQGNSA.

The chain joins TRBV5-6 to TRBJ1-1; D is possibly TRBD1 (6 bases). The CDR3 spans 14 residues. The V gene lost 1 base and the J gene lost 4 bases, with 11 bases spanning the gap. Germline assignment: CDR1 SGHDT and CDR2 YYEEEE. In nucleotides, the CDR3 is TGTGCCAGCAGCTTGCAGGGGATCGGCACTGAAGCTTTCTTT. Translation: CASSLQGIGTEAFF. Combining the CDR3 with reference TRBV5-6 and TRBJ1-1 gives the whole variable domain DAGVTQSPTHLIKTRGQQVTLRCSPKSGHDTVSWYQQALGQGPQFIFQYYEEEERQRGNFPDRFSGHQFPNYSSELNVNALLLGDSALYLCASSLQGIGTEAFFGQGTRLTVV.

The rearrangement joins TRBV30 to TRBJ2-5; no firm D call. The CDR3 is 12 amino acids. V lost 1 base and J lost 3, with 6 bases in between. CDR1 and CDR2 (germline): GTSNPN, SVGIG (reference sequence). The CDR3 DNA reads TGTGCCTGGAGTGGGGGAAAAGAGACCCAGTACTTC. Translation gives CAWSGGKETQYF. Based on the CDR3 plus reference TRBV30 and TRBJ2-5, the full variable domain is SQTIHQWPATLVQPVGSPLSLECTVEGTSNPNLYWYRQAAGRGLQLLFYSVGIGQISSEVPQNLSASRPQDRQFILSSKKLLLSDSGFYLCAWSGGKETQYFGPGTRLLVL.

V and J are TRBV15 and TRBJ1-6; D gene unclear. Germline lookup yields CDR1 LNHNV and CDR2 YYDKDF (reference sequence). CDR3 length: 16 residues. With 0 bases removed from V and 4 bases from J, the gap between germline ends came to 10 bases. The CDR3 bases are TGTGCCACCAGCAGAGATCAACGGCCGTATAATTCACCCCTCCACTTT. This encodes CATSRDQRPYNSPLHF.

V usage is TRBV5-1 and J usage is TRBJ2-1, with 8 bases fitting TRBD1. The germline V gene encodes CDR1 SGHRS and CDR2 YFSETQ. The CDR3 is made up of 15 amino acids. The V gene end was trimmed by 0 bases and the J gene end by 6 bases; junction bases not matched to a gene: 5. This chain's CDR3 is CASSLDGQGRNEQFF. In DNA form, the CDR3 reads TGCGCCAGCAGCTTGGACGGACAGGGCCGCAATGAGCAGTTCTTC.

The genes are TRBV25-1 and TRBJ2-7, with D perhaps matching TRBD1 or TRBD2 (5 bases each). There are 13 residues in the CDR3. Deletions cut 5 bases from V and 6 bases from J, with 14 bases between. Germline V gene sequence: CDR1 MGHDK, CDR2 SYGVNS. The CDR3 protein is CASSWKAGAEQYF. The CDR3 DNA sequence: TGTGCCAGCAGTTGGAAGGCCGGGGCCGAGCAGTACTTC.

The V call is TRBV5-6, the J call TRBJ1-5; no firm D call. Between the trimmed V and J ends, which lost 0 bases and 2 bases, there was a span of 9 bases. The CDR3 totals 15 residues. Germline V gives CDR1 SGHDT, CDR2 YYEEEE. CDR3 bases: TGTGCCAGCAGCTTGGCCGGTAGAGGCAATCAGCCCCAGCATTTT. It codes for CASSLAGRGNQPQHF. The entire variable domain, with the rest obtained from reference TRBV5-6 and TRBJ1-5, is as follows: DAGVTQSPTHLIKTRGQQVTLRCSPKSGHDTVSWYQQALGQGPQFIFQYYEEEERQRGNFPDRFSGHQFPNYSSELNVNALLLGDSALYLCASSLAGRGNQPQHFGDGTRLSIL.

V is TRBV2 and J is TRBJ2-7; TRBD1 agrees at 8 bases. This CDR3 is 10 amino acids long. Per the germline V gene, CDR1 is SNHLY and CDR2 is FYNNEI. V trimming: 4 bases; J trimming: 13 bases; junction bases outside the gene matches: 3. The CDR3 here is CASSGDRSYF. DNA of the CDR3: TGTGCCAGCAGTGGGGACAGGTCCTACTTC.

The count of this clone is one. The chain joins TRBV2 to TRBJ2-5; 7 bases agree with TRBD1. J gave up 1 base and V 8 bases, and 4 bases lay outside the gene matches. This CDR3 spans 13 amino acids. Germline V gene data show CDR1 as SNHLY and CDR2 as FYNNEI. CDR3 in DNA: TGTGCCAGCCGGGGACAGTCCCAAGAGACCCAGTACTTC. This gives the protein CASRGQSQETQYF.

V gene TRBV30 combines with J gene TRBJ2-2; perhaps TRBD1 as D (6 bases). CDR1 and CDR2 from the germline V gene are GTSNPN and SVGIG (reference sequence). V gave up 5 bases and J gave up 5 bases, with 9 bases separating them. This CDR3 region has 12 residues. Written as DNA, the CDR3 is TGTGCCTGGGTACAGGGAACCGGGGAGCTGTTTTTT. Its protein is CAWVQGTGELFF.

The chain has TRBV23-1 and TRBJ1-4; the D is unclear. TRBV23-1 is known as an ORF, though its function is uncertain. CDR3 length: 15 amino acids. Trimming stripped 2 bases from V and 3 bases from J, with 10 bases between. The CDR3 reads CASSQGSGSNEKLFF. The CDR3 nucleotides are TGCGCCAGCAGTCAAGGTTCCGGGTCTAATGAAAAACTGTTTTTT.

V is TRBV13 and J is TRBJ2-3; TRBD1 matches 8 bases. V shed 4 bases, J shed 4 bases, and the junction held 4 bases outside the gene matches. This CDR3 contains 14 residues. Germline CDR1 is PRHDT and CDR2 is FYEKMQ (reference sequence). The DNA for the CDR3 is TGTGCCAGCAGCTCCGGACAGGGCGCAGATACGCAGTATTTT. Its protein product is CASSSGQGADTQYF.